These 12 T cell receptor beta chains share one sample of origin, sequenced in a study of vaccination and CD4 T cells after COVID-19. Their antigens are not known. Treatment specified: roughly nine-day PBMC culture with coronavirus spike peptide pools or control peptides (ViraFEST assay). It was before the COVID-19 pandemic (2011-2018) that the unexposed donor's CD4+ T cells were collected. An Oncomine TCR Beta short-read assay was used to sequence the DNA from cultured CD4+ T cells. Genomic DNA was taken out of cultured CD4+ T cells by extraction. Via MiXCR, TCRdb re-called the PCR reads, giving one row per CDR3 protein. The table has 7,500 to 10,000 distinct CDR3 sequences, approximately 35% seen once. Sequenced input: CD4+ T cells from blood, cultured in vitro. Receptors were obtained from a human donor in good health.

The J gene is TRBJ2-5, the V gene TRBV27, with D hard to call. Per germline, CDR1 MNHEY and CDR2 SMNVEV (reference sequence). CDR3 length: 14 amino acids. The ends were cut back, 3 bases at V and 2 bases at J, with 10 bases in the middle. The CDR3 region has the DNA TGTGCCAGCAGTTTTTTGGGAAATCAAGAGACCCAGTACTTC. This sequence encodes CASSFLGNQETQYF.

V is TRBV28 and J is TRBJ1-5; D is uncertain. The CDR3 runs 12 residues. Germline lookup yields CDR1 MDHEN and CDR2 SYDVKM. V was clipped by 8 bases and J by 4 bases, with 9 bases between them. The CDR3 nucleotides read TGTGCCAGCTATGAAGGGAATCAGCCCCAGCATTTT. It specifies CASYEGNQPQHF.

This clonotype has more than one count but fewer than ten. This chain joins TRBV5-1 and TRBJ1-5, with D unclear. The germline V gene encodes CDR1 SGHRS and CDR2 YFSETQ. With 4 bases removed from V and 1 base from J, the gap between germline ends came to 9 bases. CDR3 length: 14 amino acids. In DNA form, the CDR3 reads TGCGCCAGCAGCCCATCCGGGAGCAATCAGCCCCAGCATTTT. This codes for CASSPSGSNQPQHF.

The count of this clonotype is one. V is TRBV19 and J is TRBJ1-2; maybe TRBD1 (5 bases). The CDR3 contains 15 residues. Trimming left V 5 bases short and J 1 base short, with 14 bases between. Germline-derived CDR1 and CDR2 are LNHDA and SQIVND (reference sequence). The CDR3 region has the DNA TGTGCCAGTAGTGTGGCAGGGAGGGGTAACTATGGCTACACCTTC. Its protein product is CASSVAGRGNYGYTF.

V gene TRBV20-1 combines with J gene TRBJ2-2, with TRBD1 identical over 7 bases. The J segment lost 5 bases and the V segment lost 5 bases, leaving 8 bases of the junction unmatched. CDR1 DFQATT and CDR2 SNEGSKA come from the germline V gene (reference sequence). CDR3 length: 14 amino acids. This chain's CDR3 is CSAQRGLYTGELFF. The CDR3 coding sequence is TGCAGTGCTCAGAGGGGGCTCTATACCGGGGAGCTGTTTTTT.

CDR3 in DNA: TGCAGTGCTAGAGATGGTGCAAACCACGAGCAGTACTTC. Encoded protein: CSARDGANHEQYF. The chain recombines TRBV20-1 with TRBJ2-7; D gene uncertain. V was cut by 0 bases and J by 5 bases, with 11 bases left in between. The CDR3 spans 13 residues. CDR1 and CDR2 from the germline V gene are DFQATT and SNEGSKA (reference sequence).

The J gene is TRBJ2-1, the V gene TRBV20-1; 7 bases agree with TRBD2. Trimming took 4 bases from V and 8 from J; bases not matched to a gene: 17. CDR3 size: 16 residues. CDR1 DFQATT and CDR2 SNEGSKA come from the germline V gene (reference sequence). CDR3 sequence: CSAIMVAGRAVDEQFF. The CDR3 coding sequence is TGCAGTGCTATAATGGTCGCGGGGAGGGCCGTAGATGAGCAGTTCTTC.

V usage is TRBV5-1 and J usage is TRBJ1-1; D possibly corresponds to TRBD1 (6 bases). With 0 bases removed from V and 3 bases from J, the gap between germline ends came to 6 bases. The CDR3 is 13 amino acids. Germline V CDR1 and CDR2: SGHRS, YFSETQ. CDR3 loop: CASSLDRDTEAFF. Here the CDR3 DNA reads TGCGCCAGCAGCTTGGACAGGGACACTGAAGCTTTCTTT.

This sequence joins TRBV6-1 and TRBJ1-5; D gene unclear. CDR3 length: 19 amino acids. In germline, CDR1 is MNHNS, CDR2 SASEGT. The V end lost 3 bases, the J end lost 0 bases, and 21 bases lay between the germline ends. Here the CDR3 reads CASSDSLFPTSYSNQPQHF. CDR3 DNA sequence: TGTGCCAGCAGTGACTCTTTATTTCCCACATCCTATAGCAATCAGCCCCAGCATTTT.

The chain couples TRBV11-1 to TRBJ2-7, with 9 bases matching TRBD1. Germline V gives CDR1 SGHAT, CDR2 FQDESV (reference sequence). The CDR3 extends over 14 amino acids. The junction had 6 bases not matched to a gene; V was cut back by 4 bases and J by 5 bases. DNA of the CDR3: TGTGCCAGCAGCTCCCGGGACAGGGATCACGAGCAGTACTTC. Translation gives CASSSRDRDHEQYF.

The chain carries TRBV28 and TRBJ1-2, with TRBD1 identical over 11 bases. The V gene end was trimmed by 2 bases and the J gene end by 0 bases; junction bases not matched to a gene: 5. This CDR3 region has 17 residues. The V gene's germline CDR1 is MDHEN and CDR2 SYDVKM. The chain's CDR3 is CASSLEGTGGANYGYTF. As DNA, the CDR3 is TGTGCCAGCAGTTTAGAAGGGACAGGGGGAGCTAACTATGGCTACACCTTC.

Here the CDR3 DNA reads TGCAGTGCTAGAGGGAATAGCGGGAGCTCCCCAGATACGCAGTATTTT. Amino acid sequence: CSARGNSGSSPDTQYF. J is TRBJ2-3 and V is TRBV20-1; 9 bases align to TRBD2. V was pared by 1 base and J by 4 bases, with 9 bases of the junction left unmatched. The germline gives CDR1 DFQATT, CDR2 SNEGSKA (reference sequence). This CDR3 is 16 amino acids long.